This T cell receptor beta chain was retrieved from a study of radiotherapy plus CTLA-4 blockade in lung cancer. The study's findings and limits: Blood TCR clones of tumor origin expanded after radiotherapy plus ipilimumab. Early blood T cell clone dynamics, with interferon-beta, were reported to best predict response.

Enrolled patients, whose metastatic non-small-cell lung cancer was chemo-refractory, received focal radiation plus CTLA-4 blockade with ipilimumab. Method: immunoSEQ multiplex PCR; TCRdb's copy keeps in-frame clones and lacks some. The data hold about 62,000 clones, with more than 70% observed a single time. The count of this clone is one. The target antigen is unknown. The CDR3 totals 14 residues. Germline assignment: CDR1 SGHKS and CDR2 YYEKEE (reference sequence). Trimming took 4 bases from V and 2 from J, leaving 13 bases between them. The receptor comes from a human donor with non-small cell lung cancer who had a complete response to radiotherapy plus ipilimumab. The V gene is TRBV5-5, the J gene TRBJ2-7; possibly TRBD2 for D (6 bases). Sequenced material: peripheral blood, taken from a patient treated with radiotherapy plus ipilimumab. This chain's CDR3 is CASSHGTGAYEQYF. CDR3 nucleotides: TGTGCCAGCAGCCACGGGACTGGAGCCTACGAGCAGTACTTC.